This T cell receptor beta chain derives from a study of identifying expanded T cells in peripheral blood. Overall study findings and caveats: About 1.2 clones differed between technical replicates, versus approximately 17 and 20 over time. Clone count variance between roughly 2-week samples rose with total template count.

V was pared by 4 bases and J by 2 bases, with 3 bases of the junction left unmatched. The CDR3 loop spans 14 amino acids. The V gene's germline CDR1 is SGHNT and CDR2 YYREEE (reference sequence). About this clone: Its cognate antigen is unknown.

TCRdb's table, derived via immunoSEQ multiplex PCR, lists solely in-frame clones and lacks some. The sample includes 100,000 or so clones, about 91% of them seen just once. Collection occurred without any documented infections or immune events in donors. The J gene is TRBJ2-1, the V gene TRBV5-4, with 7 nucleotides matching TRBD1. The sequence derives from a person between 18 and 75 years old in good health. Sequenced input: blood. CDR3 protein: CASSRDSAYNEQFF. CDR3 bases: TGTGCCAGCAGCCGGGACAGTGCCTACAATGAGCAGTTCTTC.